What follows are 23 T cell receptor beta chains derived from one specimen sequenced in a study of CD8 T cells in Susac syndrome. Roughly 0.45 to 1 ug RNA was reverse transcribed with random hexamers. TCRdb reprocessed the immunoSEQ multiplex PCR reads with MiXCR, giving one entry per CDR3 protein. The table records about 150,000 distinct CDR3 sequences, more than 85% of them present only once. The source material was CD8+ T cells from PBMCs. These receptors were collected from a human donor with Susac syndrome.

The chain combines TRBV28 with TRBJ2-5, with a tentative D call TRBD2 (6 bases). V was clipped by 3 bases and J by 2 bases, with 13 bases between them. The CDR3 is made up of 15 amino acids. Germline V gene data show CDR1 as MDHEN and CDR2 as SYDVKM. The CDR3 DNA follows: TGTGCCAGCAGTTTTAGGCTAGCGCAACAAGAGACCCAGTACTTC. Encoded protein: CASSFRLAQQETQYF.

J is TRBJ2-1 and V is TRBV29-1; 11 bases map to TRBD2. The V gene end was trimmed by 6 bases and the J gene end by 9 bases; junction bases not matched to a gene: 7. Germline V gene sequence: CDR1 SQVTM, CDR2 ANQGSEA. The CDR3 is 13 residues long. CDR3 nucleotide sequence: TGCAGCGTATATAGCGGGAGGGCCGCTGAGCAGTTCTTC. Translating it yields CSVYSGRAAEQFF.

The V gene is TRBV20-1, the J gene TRBJ2-7, with 9 bases aligning to TRBD1. Germline V lookup: CDR1 DFQATT, CDR2 SNEGSKA (reference sequence). Unmatched junction bases numbered 6, after V lost 4 bases and J lost 5 bases. The CDR3 has 13 amino acids. CDR3 sequence (DNA): TGCAGTGCTACTGCGGGACAGGGTAACGAGCAGTACTTC. Translating gives CSATAGQGNEQYF.

The J gene is TRBJ2-6, the V gene TRBV4-1; D remains unclear. V was trimmed by 1 base and J by 2 bases, leaving 9 bases between them. CDR3 length equals 16 residues. Germline values: CDR1 MGHRA, CDR2 YSYEKL. As DNA, the CDR3 is TGCGCCAGCAGCCAAGGAACATGGCCTGGGGCCAACGTCCTGACTTTC. Its translation: CASSQGTWPGANVLTF.

CDR3 residues: CASRRTGRASGANVLTF. The CDR3 DNA reads TGCGCCAGCAGACGAACAGGAAGAGCCTCTGGGGCCAACGTCCTGACTTTC. The chain is built from TRBV5-1 and TRBJ2-6, with a possible D match to TRBD1 (5 bases). There are 17 residues in the CDR3. Trimming removed 5 bases at V and 0 bases at J, with 15 bases between. Per the germline V gene, CDR1 is SGHRS and CDR2 is YFSETQ.

CDR3 nucleotides: TGTGCCAGCAGCCCAGGGGACAATGAGCAGTTCTTC. This translates into CASSPGDNEQFF. The chain joins TRBV7-9 to TRBJ2-1; possibly TRBD1 for D (6 bases). Trimming shortened V by 5 bases and J by 5 bases, and 7 bases separated the two germline ends. Germline V gene lookup returns CDR1 SEHNR and CDR2 FQNEAQ (reference sequence). The CDR3 extends over 12 amino acids.

Written as DNA, the CDR3 is TGTGCCAGCAGCGCCGGGGGTAGCGGGTACGAGCAGTACTTC. Translated: CASSAGGSGYEQYF. The chain recombines TRBV9 with TRBJ2-7; TRBD2 matches 7 bases. The trim removed 3 bases at V and 4 bases at J, leaving 7 bases unmatched. This CDR3 is 14 amino acids long. CDR1 and CDR2 from the germline V gene are SGDLS and YYNGEE.

This sequence joins TRBV9 and TRBJ2-7; 7 nucleotides align to TRBD2. The CDR3 is made up of 15 amino acids. J lost 1 base, V lost 3 bases, and 7 bases had no gene match. Looked up from germline, CDR1 is SGDLS and CDR2 is YYNGEE. CDR3 DNA sequence: TGTGCCAGCAGCGGAGGCGGGAGAAGATCCTACGAGCAGTACTTC. It specifies CASSGGGRRSYEQYF.

The chain has TRBV6-1 and TRBJ1-5, with D hard to call. Trimming cost V 2 bases and J 10 bases, with 18 bases left between them. The CDR3 is 15 amino acids. Germline V gene sequence: CDR1 MNHNS, CDR2 SASEGT. CDR3: CASSEFSAGDGPQHF. DNA for the CDR3: TGTGCCAGCAGTGAATTTTCGGCAGGCGATGGACCCCAGCATTTT.

The count of this clonotype is one. V usage is TRBV9 and J usage is TRBJ1-1; no definite D call. Looked up from germline, CDR1 is SGDLS and CDR2 is YYNGEE. The CDR3 sequence is 15 residues long. The germline V and J ends were trimmed by 3 bases and 1 base, with 13 bases remaining between them. In nucleotides, the CDR3 is TGTGCCAGCAGCGGCGACTTCTCGGGGAACACTGAAGCTTTCTTT. Protein: CASSGDFSGNTEAFF.

This chain joins TRBV11-2 and TRBJ2-7; D call uncertain. The ends were cut back, 1 base at V and 0 bases at J, with 13 bases in the middle. The CDR3 covers 16 residues. Looked up from germline, CDR1 is SGHAT and CDR2 is FQNNGV. CDR3 residues: CASSLGWRMSSYEQYF. CDR3 DNA sequence: TGTGCCAGCAGCTTAGGCTGGCGGATGAGCTCCTACGAGCAGTACTTC.

The chain uses TRBV20-1 and TRBJ2-1; 10 bases agree with TRBD2. The germline V gene encodes CDR1 DFQATT and CDR2 SNEGSKA (reference sequence). V was pared by 0 bases and J by 7 bases, with 6 bases of the junction left unmatched. The CDR3 sequence is 15 residues long. CDR3 coding DNA: TGCAGTGCTAGAGATCAAAGGACTAGCGGAAATGAGCAGTTCTTC. Its translation: CSARDQRTSGNEQFF.

This clonotype appeared a single time. The chain employs TRBV27 and TRBJ2-1, with 8 positions matching TRBD1. CDR1 MNHEY and CDR2 SMNVEV come from the germline V gene (reference sequence). V trimming: 5 bases; J trimming: 6 bases; junction bases outside the gene matches: 12. This CDR3 is built from 16 residues. The CDR3 coding sequence is TGTGCCAGCAGTCCAATAGGGACAGGTTTAATCAATGAGCAGTTCTTC. Amino acids: CASSPIGTGLINEQFF.

V is TRBV14 and J is TRBJ1-1, with D possibly TRBD1 on 5 matching bases. Deletions cut 1 base from V and 7 bases from J, with 10 bases between. The CDR3 covers 13 residues. The germline CDR1 and CDR2 sequences are SGHDN and FVKESK. CDR3 bases: TGTGCCAGCAGCCAAGGAGATGGGGGTGAAGCTTTCTTT. Its protein is CASSQGDGGEAFF.

V usage is TRBV6-5 and J usage is TRBJ2-6; D gene uncertain. The CDR3 runs 14 residues. Trimming took off 11 bases at V and 2 bases at J, with 13 bases between the two ends. Germline-derived CDR1 and CDR2 are MNHEY and SVGAGI. This CDR3 is CASCGTAGANVLTF. CDR3 sequence (DNA): TGTGCCTCCTGCGGAACAGCTGGGGCCAACGTCCTGACTTTC.

Points on this clonotype: A read error may produce the germline difference seen at one junction end. The V gene is TRBV24-1, the J gene TRBJ2-2, with TRBD2 matching over 11 bases. CDR3 length equals 15 residues. Germline CDR1 KGHDR, CDR2 SFDVKD. In nucleotides, the CDR3 is TGTGCCACCACAGGGACTAGCGGAGAACACCGGGGAGCTGTTTTT. This encodes CATTGTSGEHRGAVF.

The chain combines TRBV13 with TRBJ2-7, with D uncertain. V was trimmed by 0 bases and J by 0 bases, leaving 6 bases between them. The CDR3 consists of 14 residues. Germline V gene data show CDR1 as PRHDT and CDR2 as FYEKMQ (reference sequence). CDR3 protein: CASSLGALSYEQYF. The CDR3 DNA follows: TGTGCCAGCAGCTTAGGAGCCCTCTCCTACGAGCAGTACTTC.

The chain has TRBV9 and TRBJ1-4; possibly TRBD1 for D (6 bases). Trimming cost V 4 bases and J 3 bases, with 13 bases left between them. CDR1 and CDR2 from the germline V gene are SGDLS and YYNGEE. The CDR3 covers 15 residues. In DNA form, the CDR3 reads TGTGCCAGCAGCTCTGGGGACACCTCTAATGAAAAACTGTTTTTT. Its protein product is CASSSGDTSNEKLFF.

The rearrangement joins TRBV7-3 to TRBJ1-1; D ambiguous. The ends were cut back, 4 bases at V and 0 bases at J, with 21 bases in the middle. The CDR3 covers 18 residues. Germline assignment: CDR1 SGHTA and CDR2 FQGTGA. This chain's CDR3 is CASSYLGGLQPMNTEAFF. The CDR3 bases are TGTGCCAGCAGCTACTTGGGCGGTCTTCAACCTATGAACACTGAAGCTTTCTTT.

This chain joins TRBV9 and TRBJ2-1; maybe TRBD1 (5 bases). There are 12 residues in the CDR3. CDR1 is SGDLS and CDR2 is YYNGEE in the germline V gene. V was cut by 2 bases and J by 9 bases, with 9 bases left in between. The CDR3 sequence is CASSVQGTEQFF. The DNA of the CDR3 is TGTGCCAGCAGCGTCCAGGGTACTGAGCAGTTCTTC.

V and J are TRBV29-1 and TRBJ1-2; D is undetermined. The CDR3 runs 13 residues. CDR1 is SQVTM, CDR2 ANQGSEA, per germline. V was clipped by 4 bases and J by 3 bases, with 12 bases between them. For the CDR3, the DNA is TGCAGCGTTGGGTCCCGCGACGACTATGGCTACACCTTC. Its translation: CSVGSRDDYGYTF. The full variable domain, in which reference TRBV29-1 and TRBJ1-2 provide the parts outside the CDR3, is SAVISQKPSRDICQRGTSLTIQCQVDSQVTMMFWYRQQPGQSLTLIATANQGSEATYESGFVIDKFPISRPNLTFSTLTVSNMSPEDSSIYLCSVGSRDDYGYTFGSGTRLTVV.

The genes are TRBV5-1 and TRBJ1-2, with 8 bases that match TRBD1. Germline CDR1 reads SGHRS; CDR2 reads YFSETQ. The CDR3 spans 15 residues. Trimming cost V 4 bases and J 7 bases; bases outside gene matches: 12. The CDR3, as DNA: TGCGCCAGCAGCGTGGACAGGGAGGGGGAAATTGGCTACACCTTC. Its protein is CASSVDREGEIGYTF.

The chain recombines TRBV29-1 with TRBJ1-2; D gene uncertain. The V end lost 4 bases, the J end lost 0 bases, and 9 bases lay between the germline ends. The germline V gene encodes CDR1 SQVTM and CDR2 ANQGSEA. This CDR3 is 13 amino acids long. Written as DNA, the CDR3 is TGCAGCGTTGTTAACAGATCTAACTATGGCTACACCTTC. Translation: CSVVNRSNYGYTF.